The 27 T cell receptor beta chains below all came from one sample that was sequenced in a study of naive CD8 T cells in extremely preterm neonates. This table comes from immunoSEQ multiplex PCR, and its TCRdb copy is limited to in-frame clones, with some not included. The data hold several thousand clones, with 95% to 98% observed a single time. Sequencing was done on a sample of naive CD8+ T cells from blood. Receptors originate from a human donor in good health.

DNA for the CDR3: TGTGCCAGCACGGAAACAGGGGGGCATTCACCCCTCCACTTT. Translating it yields CASTETGGHSPLHF. This rearrangement joins TRBV28 to TRBJ1-6; 8 bases match TRBD1. The CDR3 is 14 residues long. After removal of 7 bases from V and 8 bases from J, the junction contained 7 bases not matched to a gene. Germline CDR1 is MDHEN and CDR2 is SYDVKM.

The genes are TRBV5-8 and TRBJ2-5, with TRBD2 identical over 9 bases. Germline assignment: CDR1 SGHTS and CDR2 YDEGEE. The CDR3 sequence is 17 residues long. Unmatched junction bases numbered 15, after V lost 4 bases and J lost 5 bases. The CDR3: CASSPDAGGPWDETQYF. In DNA form, the CDR3 reads TGTGCCAGCAGCCCTGACGCGGGAGGGCCGTGGGACGAGACCCAGTACTTC.

The chain couples TRBV13 to TRBJ2-3; D is unclear. V gave up 3 bases and J gave up 2 bases, with 3 bases separating them. Germline V gene data show CDR1 as PRHDT and CDR2 as FYEKMQ (reference sequence). CDR3 length: 12 residues. DNA for the CDR3: TGTGCCAGCAGCTTCTTCACAGATACGCAGTATTTT. It yields the protein CASSFFTDTQYF.

The V and J genes are TRBV10-3 and TRBJ1-1; tentatively, D is TRBD1 (5 bases). Germline assignment: CDR1 ENHRY and CDR2 SYGVKD. This CDR3 is built from 15 residues. V lost 6 bases and J 2 bases, leaving 16 bases between the germline ends. The CDR3 reads CAISAKPQGNTEAFF. The CDR3 nucleotides read TGTGCCATCAGCGCCAAACCCCAGGGAAACACTGAAGCTTTCTTT.

The chain is built from TRBV27 and TRBJ2-3, with TRBD2 identical over 10 bases. J lost 2 bases, V lost 6 bases, and 23 bases had no gene match. This CDR3 comprises 21 residues. Per germline, CDR1 MNHEY and CDR2 SMNVEV (reference sequence). The CDR3 is CASSAGGLAGAIIPHTDTQYF. The CDR3, as DNA: TGTGCCAGCAGCGCAGGGGGGCTAGCGGGAGCCATAATACCCCACACAGATACGCAGTATTTT.

This clone was seen a single time. The chain uses TRBV5-1 and TRBJ2-2; TRBD2 aligns across 12 bases. With V trimmed by 4 bases and J by 4 bases, 5 bases remained unmatched. The CDR3 is made up of 16 amino acids. The germline CDR1 and CDR2 sequences are SGHRS and YFSETQ. This CDR3 reads CASSMTSGSGTGELFF. The DNA for the CDR3 is TGCGCCAGCAGCATGACTAGCGGGAGTGGCACCGGGGAGCTGTTTTTT.

The V and J genes are TRBV15 and TRBJ2-2; D unclear. The V end lost 1 base, the J end lost 5 bases, and 5 bases lay between the germline ends. CDR1 is LNHNV, CDR2 YYDKDF, per germline (reference sequence). The CDR3 covers 13 residues. The CDR3 coding sequence is TGTGCCACCAGCAGAGTCCTGACCGGGGAGCTGTTTTTT. Residues: CATSRVLTGELFF.

This chain connects TRBV19 to TRBJ2-3, with 8 bases aligning to TRBD1. The CDR3 spans 16 residues. V was pared by 5 bases and J by 2 bases, with 9 bases of the junction left unmatched. The germline V gene has CDR1 LNHDA and CDR2 SQIVND (reference sequence). Here the CDR3 DNA reads TGTGCCAGTAGTTTACAAGGACAGGGTATCACAGATACGCAGTATTTT. Amino acid sequence: CASSLQGQGITDTQYF.

This chain joins TRBV7-9 and TRBJ2-3; 13 positions match TRBD2. The CDR3 is 15 residues long. CDR1 is SEHNR and CDR2 is FQNEAQ in the germline V gene (reference sequence). J was trimmed by 1 base and V by 6 bases; bases with no gene match: 1. The CDR3 loop reads CASRGLAGRTDTQYF. The CDR3 nucleotides are TGTGCCAGCAGGGGACTAGCGGGACGCACAGATACGCAGTATTTT.

V gene TRBV27 combines with J gene TRBJ2-7; TRBD2 matches at 12 bases. V lost 6 bases and J lost 4; bases outside the gene matches: 10. The CDR3 runs to 16 residues. The V gene's germline CDR1 is MNHEY and CDR2 SMNVEV (reference sequence). The CDR3 DNA reads TGTGCCAGCAGATATTCCGGGACTAGCGGGTCATACGAGCAGTACGTC. Protein product: CASRYSGTSGSYEQYV.

The chain combines TRBV6-5 with TRBJ2-7; D perhaps matches TRBD2 (5 bases). Trimming shortened V by 3 bases and J by 3 bases, and 12 bases separated the two germline ends. The CDR3 covers 14 residues. Germline lookup yields CDR1 MNHEY and CDR2 SVGAGI. CDR3 in amino acids: CASSYGEGFYEQYF. DNA of the CDR3: TGTGCCAGCAGTTATGGTGAGGGATTCTACGAGCAGTACTTC.

The chain joins TRBV5-5 to TRBJ1-6; D gene uncertain. The length of the CDR3 is 13 residues. Looked up from germline, CDR1 is SGHKS and CDR2 is YYEKEE (reference sequence). Between the trimmed V and J ends, which lost 0 bases and 8 bases, there was a span of 6 bases. The CDR3 here is CASSLATDSPLHF. The CDR3 bases are TGTGCCAGCAGCTTGGCAACGGATTCACCCCTCCACTTT.

V and J are TRBV5-4 and TRBJ2-7; possibly TRBD2 for D (7 bases). The germline gives CDR1 SGHNT, CDR2 YYREEE (reference sequence). This CDR3 region has 15 residues. V was cut by 5 bases and J by 5 bases, with 20 bases left in between. In DNA form, the CDR3 reads TGTGCCAGCAGTACTTTTGGGGGGGCGCCGGACGAGCAGTACTTC. It specifies CASSTFGGAPDEQYF.

This clone was found once. This chain connects TRBV4-1 to TRBJ2-7; D may be TRBD1 (5 bases). The CDR3 is made up of 15 amino acids. Trimming took 0 bases from V and 4 from J, leaving 13 bases between them. Germline V gene sequence: CDR1 MGHRA, CDR2 YSYEKL. The CDR3 reads CASSQDADRTYEQYF. The CDR3 coding sequence is TGCGCCAGCAGCCAAGACGCCGACAGAACATACGAGCAGTACTTC.

This rearrangement joins TRBV7-9 to TRBJ2-1; the match to TRBD2 covers 7 bases. V shed 2 bases and J 5 bases; nucleotides not matched to a gene: 6. The CDR3 is 15 amino acids. Germline CDR1 reads SEHNR; CDR2 reads FQNEAQ (reference sequence). The DNA for the CDR3 is TGTGCCAGCAGCTTAATGGCTAGCGGACACAATGAGCAGTTCTTC. This encodes CASSLMASGHNEQFF.

The chain combines TRBV2 with TRBJ2-2; maybe TRBD1 (6 bases). Germline V lookup: CDR1 SNHLY, CDR2 FYNNEI. V shed 1 base and J shed 4 bases, with 10 bases lying between them. The CDR3 has 15 residues. CDR3 DNA sequence: TGTGCCAGCAGTGAAGGGGGGCCGGGCACCGGGGAGCTGTTTTTT. Protein product: CASSEGGPGTGELFF.

The chain couples TRBV7-8 to TRBJ1-4; 11 nucleotides align to TRBD1. Germline loops: CDR1 SGHVS, CDR2 FQNEAQ. V gave up 5 bases and J gave up 5 bases; unmatched junction bases: 7. The CDR3 extends over 16 amino acids. This CDR3 reads CASSPWTGGANEKLFF. DNA of the CDR3: TGTGCCAGCAGCCCCTGGACAGGGGGCGCGAATGAAAAACTGTTTTTT.

A remark on this clone: The sample carries other DNA sequences with the same CDR3. The V and J genes are TRBV4-1 and TRBJ1-1, with D possibly TRBD1 on 6 matching bases. Per the germline V gene, CDR1 is MGHRA and CDR2 is YSYEKL. The CDR3 loop spans 16 amino acids. Deletions cut 1 base from V and 5 bases from J, with 17 bases between. In nucleotides, the CDR3 is TGCGCCAGCAGCCAAGCCCCTGACAGGTCGGGGACTGAAGCTTTCTTT. Translation gives CASSQAPDRSGTEAFF.

V and J are TRBV29-1 and TRBJ2-1, with 7 bases identical to TRBD2. In germline, CDR1 is SQVTM, CDR2 ANQGSEA. Trimming at V came to 1 base and at J to 5 bases, leaving 5 bases not matched to a gene. CDR3 length: 14 residues. CDR3: CSVEGTSIDNEQFF. The DNA of the CDR3 is TGCAGCGTTGAAGGGACTAGTATCGACAATGAGCAGTTCTTC.

The DNA of the CDR3 is TGTGCCAGCAGTTACTGGGAAGCGGGGGAGGATACGCAGTATTTT. This sequence encodes CASSYWEAGEDTQYF. This chain joins TRBV6-6 and TRBJ2-3, with 8 bases lining up with TRBD2. Germline CDR1 and CDR2: MNHNY and SVGAGI (reference sequence). Trimming took 1 base from V and 6 from J; bases not matched to a gene: 6. The CDR3 contains 15 residues.

V is TRBV6-4 and J is TRBJ2-1, with 13 positions matching TRBD2. The germline CDR1 and CDR2 sequences are MRHNA and SNTAGT. V was pared by 4 bases and J by 7 bases, with 4 bases of the junction left unmatched. The CDR3 totals 15 residues. CDR3 protein: CASSGGLAGRNEQFF. In nucleotides, the CDR3 is TGTGCCAGCAGTGGGGGACTAGCGGGACGGAATGAGCAGTTCTTC.

The chain has TRBV4-1 and TRBJ1-5, with 7 bases lining up with TRBD1. The CDR3 runs to 16 residues. The V gene end was trimmed by 0 bases and the J gene end by 3 bases; junction bases not matched to a gene: 5. From germline, CDR1 is MGHRA and CDR2 YSYEKL. Written as DNA, the CDR3 is TGCGCCAGCAGCCAAGACCGAACAGGGGCCAATCAGCCCCAGCATTTT. Translation: CASSQDRTGANQPQHF.

The chain uses TRBV7-6 and TRBJ2-3; TRBD2 is a possible D gene (5 bases). Germline V gene data show CDR1 as SGHVS and CDR2 as FNYEAQ. The CDR3 runs 19 residues. V was clipped by 1 base and J by 5 bases, with 25 bases between them. As DNA, the CDR3 is TGTGCCAGCAGCTTAGGCCCCCGGTCGGCTGAGAGCGGTGGAGATACGCAGTATTTT. It translates to CASSLGPRSAESGGDTQYF. Drawing the rest from reference TRBV7-6 and TRBJ2-3, the complete variable domain is GAGVSQSPRYKVTKRGQDVALRCDPISGHVSLYWYRQALGQGPEFLTYFNYEAQQDKSGLPNDRFSAERPEGSISTLTIQRTEQRDSAMYRCASSLGPRSAESGGDTQYFGPGTRLTVL.

The chain employs TRBV11-3 and TRBJ1-2; 10 bases line up with TRBD1. The CDR3 consists of 14 residues. V gave up 1 base and J gave up 13 bases; unmatched junction bases: 9. Germline CDR1 reads SGHNT; CDR2 reads YENEEA. CDR3 loop: CASSLGDRGPDVTF. CDR3 sequence (DNA): TGTGCCAGCAGCTTAGGAGACAGGGGGCCAGATGTCACCTTC.

For this clone: The junction shows a germline mismatch at one end, possibly a read error. The V and J genes are TRBV19 and TRBJ2-3; no firm D call. Germline V CDR1 and CDR2: LNHDA, SQIVND (reference sequence). The length of the CDR3 is 12 residues. The CDR3 reads CASSSYTETQYF. CDR3 in DNA: TGTGCCAGTAGTTCTTACACAGAAACGCAGTATTTT.

This clone was seen once. The chain is built from TRBV2 and TRBJ1-5; unclear D gene. Trimming removed 1 base from V and 2 bases from J, with 9 bases in between. The CDR3 spans 15 residues. Looked up from germline, CDR1 is SNHLY and CDR2 is FYNNEI. CDR3: CASSEGETRNQPQHF. CDR3 nucleotide sequence: TGTGCCAGCAGTGAAGGGGAGACGCGCAATCAGCCCCAGCATTTT.

The CDR3 loop reads CASSSGHSQPQHF. The CDR3 DNA sequence: TGTGCCAGCAGTTCCGGACACTCTCAGCCCCAGCATTTT. The chain recombines TRBV6-5 with TRBJ1-5, with D possibly matching TRBD1 (5 bases). CDR3 length: 13 residues. V gave up 4 bases and J gave up 6 bases, with 10 bases separating them. CDR1 MNHEY and CDR2 SVGAGI come from the germline V gene.